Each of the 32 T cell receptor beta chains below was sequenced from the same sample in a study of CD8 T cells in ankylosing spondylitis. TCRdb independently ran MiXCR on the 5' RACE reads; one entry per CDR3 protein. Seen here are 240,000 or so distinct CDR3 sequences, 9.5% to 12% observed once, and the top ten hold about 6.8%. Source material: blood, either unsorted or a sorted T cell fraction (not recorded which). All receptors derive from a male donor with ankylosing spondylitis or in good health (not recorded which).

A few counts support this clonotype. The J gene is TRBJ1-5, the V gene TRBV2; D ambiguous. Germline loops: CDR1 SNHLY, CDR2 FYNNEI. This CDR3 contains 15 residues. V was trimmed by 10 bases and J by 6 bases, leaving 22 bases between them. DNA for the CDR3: TGTGCCACCTCAACAAGTGGCAGTCCAGGTCAGCCCCAGCATTTT. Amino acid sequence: CATSTSGSPGQPQHF.

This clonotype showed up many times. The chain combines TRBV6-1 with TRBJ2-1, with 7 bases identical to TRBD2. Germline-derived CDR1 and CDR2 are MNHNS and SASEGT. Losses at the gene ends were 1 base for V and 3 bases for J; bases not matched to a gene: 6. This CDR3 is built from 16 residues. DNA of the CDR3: TGTGCCAGCAGTGAAGGAAGGGGAGGGAGCTACAATGAGCAGTTCTTC. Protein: CASSEGRGGSYNEQFF.

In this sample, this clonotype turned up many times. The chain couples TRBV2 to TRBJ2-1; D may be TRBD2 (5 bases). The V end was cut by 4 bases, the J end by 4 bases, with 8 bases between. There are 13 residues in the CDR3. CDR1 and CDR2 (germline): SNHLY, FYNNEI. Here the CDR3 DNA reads TGTGCCAGCAGTGTCCTAGCTTACAATGAGCAGTTCTTC. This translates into CASSVLAYNEQFF.

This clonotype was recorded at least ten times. CDR3 amino acids: CASSILAGLKETQYF. The CDR3 DNA follows: TGTGCCAGCTCAATTCTAGCGGGGCTAAAAGAGACCCAGTACTTC. The chain combines TRBV2 with TRBJ2-5, with 9 bases lining up with TRBD2. This CDR3 region has 15 residues. The V gene's germline CDR1 is SNHLY and CDR2 FYNNEI. J was trimmed by 3 bases and V by 8 bases; bases with no gene match: 10. The whole variable domain, filled in from reference TRBV2 and TRBJ2-5, reads EPEVTQTPSHQVTQMGQEVILRCVPISNHLYFYWYRQILGQKVEFLVSFYNNEISEKSEIFDDQFSVERPDGSNFTLKIRSTKLEDSAMYFCASSILAGLKETQYFGPGTRLLVL.

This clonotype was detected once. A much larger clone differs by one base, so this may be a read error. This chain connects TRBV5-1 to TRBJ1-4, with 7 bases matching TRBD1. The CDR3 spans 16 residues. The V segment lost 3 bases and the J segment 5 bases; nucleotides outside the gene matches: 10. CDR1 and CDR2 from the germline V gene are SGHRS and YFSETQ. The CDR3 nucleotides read TGCGCCAGCAGCTCGAGAATCCAGGGGGAGAATGAAAAACTGTTTTTT. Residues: CASSSRIQGENEKLFF.

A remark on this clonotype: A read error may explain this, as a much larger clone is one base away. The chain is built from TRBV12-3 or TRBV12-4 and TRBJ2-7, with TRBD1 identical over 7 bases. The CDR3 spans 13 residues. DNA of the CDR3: TGTACCAGCAGTTCACAGGGGCCTGGCGAGCAGTACTTC. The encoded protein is CTSSSQGPGEQYF.

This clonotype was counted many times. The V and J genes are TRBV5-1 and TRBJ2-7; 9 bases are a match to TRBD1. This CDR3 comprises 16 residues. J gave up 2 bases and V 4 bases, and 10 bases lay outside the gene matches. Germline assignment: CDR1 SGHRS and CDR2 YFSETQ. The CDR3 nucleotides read TGCGCCAGCAGCCCCGAGTTGGGACAGGGACCCTACGAGCAGTACTTC. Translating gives CASSPELGQGPYEQYF.

This CDR3 is CASKLVSNTEAFF. For the CDR3, the DNA is TGTGCCAGCAAGTTGGTGTCGAACACTGAAGCTTTCTTT. This rearrangement joins TRBV5-6 to TRBJ1-1; D remains ambiguous. The CDR3 is made up of 13 amino acids. V lost 6 bases and J lost 1, with 10 bases in between. The V gene's germline CDR1 is SGHDT and CDR2 YYEEEE.

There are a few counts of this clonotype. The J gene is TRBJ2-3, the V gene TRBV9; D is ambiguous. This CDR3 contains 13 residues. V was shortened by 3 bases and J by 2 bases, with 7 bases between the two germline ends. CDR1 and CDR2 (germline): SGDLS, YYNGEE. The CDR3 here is CASSAMTTDTQYF. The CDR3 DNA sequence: TGTGCCAGCAGCGCCATGACCACAGATACGCAGTATTTT.

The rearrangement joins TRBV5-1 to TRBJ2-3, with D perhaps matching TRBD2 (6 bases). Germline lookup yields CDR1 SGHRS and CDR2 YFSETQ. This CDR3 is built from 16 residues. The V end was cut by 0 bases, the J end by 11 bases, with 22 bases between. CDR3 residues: CASSLGDWVADLRQYF. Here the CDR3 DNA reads TGCGCCAGCAGCTTGGGGGACTGGGTAGCGGACCTAAGGCAGTATTTT.

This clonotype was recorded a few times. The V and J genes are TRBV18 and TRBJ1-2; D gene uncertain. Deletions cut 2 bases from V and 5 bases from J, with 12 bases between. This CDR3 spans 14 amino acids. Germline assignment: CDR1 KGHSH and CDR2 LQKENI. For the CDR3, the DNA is TGTGCCAGCTCACCAAGATGGGGAGCTTATGGCTACACCTTC. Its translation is CASSPRWGAYGYTF.

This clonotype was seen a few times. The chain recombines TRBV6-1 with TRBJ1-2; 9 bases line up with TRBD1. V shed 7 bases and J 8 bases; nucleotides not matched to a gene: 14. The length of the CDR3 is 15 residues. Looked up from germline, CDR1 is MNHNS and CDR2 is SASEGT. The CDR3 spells CASTSHLGTGYGYTF. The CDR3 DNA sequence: TGTGCCAGCACTAGCCACCTCGGGACAGGGTACGGCTACACCTTC.

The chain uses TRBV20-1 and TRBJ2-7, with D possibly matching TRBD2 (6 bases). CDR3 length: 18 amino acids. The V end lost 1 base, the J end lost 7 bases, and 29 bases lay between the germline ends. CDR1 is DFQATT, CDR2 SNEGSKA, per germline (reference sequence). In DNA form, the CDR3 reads TGCAGTGCTAGAGCAGGGCGGGGCCGCGGGTCTCCCAGCGCGGAGCAGTACTTC. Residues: CSARAGRGRGSPSAEQYF.

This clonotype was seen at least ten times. CDR3 region: CASSLWVDKNIQYF. DNA for the CDR3: TGCGCCAGCAGCTTGTGGGTTGACAAAAACATTCAGTACTTC. This chain joins TRBV5-1 and TRBJ2-4; no clear D. V lost 1 base to trimming and J lost 3 bases, with 8 bases between them. The germline V gene encodes CDR1 SGHRS and CDR2 YFSETQ. The CDR3 spans 14 residues.

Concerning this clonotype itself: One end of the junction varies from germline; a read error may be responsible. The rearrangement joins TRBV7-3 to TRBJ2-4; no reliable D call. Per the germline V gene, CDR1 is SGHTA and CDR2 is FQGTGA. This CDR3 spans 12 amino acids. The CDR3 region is CASSLTGDIQYF. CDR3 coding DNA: TGTGCCAGCAGCCTAACTGGGGACATTCAGTACTTC.

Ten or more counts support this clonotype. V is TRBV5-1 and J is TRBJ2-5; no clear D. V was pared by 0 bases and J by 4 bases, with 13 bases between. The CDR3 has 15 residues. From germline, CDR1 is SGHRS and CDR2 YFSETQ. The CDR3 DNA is TGCGCCAGCAGCTTGGCCGTGGCGGACGGAGAGACCCAGTACTTC. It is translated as CASSLAVADGETQYF.

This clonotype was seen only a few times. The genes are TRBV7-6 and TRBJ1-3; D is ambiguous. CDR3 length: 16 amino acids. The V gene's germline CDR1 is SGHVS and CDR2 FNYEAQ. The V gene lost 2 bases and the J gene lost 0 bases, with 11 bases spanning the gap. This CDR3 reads CASSLRGEASGNTIYF. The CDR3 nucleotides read TGTGCCAGCAGCTTAAGAGGCGAAGCCTCTGGAAACACCATATATTTT.

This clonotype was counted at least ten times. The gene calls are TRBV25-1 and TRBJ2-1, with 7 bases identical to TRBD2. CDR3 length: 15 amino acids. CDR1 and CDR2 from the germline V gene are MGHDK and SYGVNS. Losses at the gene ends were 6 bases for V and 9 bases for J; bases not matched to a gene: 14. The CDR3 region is CASSGTTDRGSEQFF. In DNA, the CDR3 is TGTGCCAGCAGCGGGACTACCGACCGGGGGAGTGAGCAGTTCTTC.

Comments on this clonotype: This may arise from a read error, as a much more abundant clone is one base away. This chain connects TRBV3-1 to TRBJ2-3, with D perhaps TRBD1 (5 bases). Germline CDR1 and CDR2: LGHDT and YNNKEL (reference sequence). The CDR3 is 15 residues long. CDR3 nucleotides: TGTGCCAGCAGCCCCCGACAGTTTAGCACAGGTACGCAGTATTTT. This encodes CASSPRQFSTGTQYF.

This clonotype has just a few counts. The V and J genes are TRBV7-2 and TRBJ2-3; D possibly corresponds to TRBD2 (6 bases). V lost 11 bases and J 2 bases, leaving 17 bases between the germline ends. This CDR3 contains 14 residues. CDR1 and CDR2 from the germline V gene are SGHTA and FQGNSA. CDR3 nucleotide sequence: TGTGCCGTCGCCCCCGGCGGGGACACAGATACGCAGTATTTT. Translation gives CAVAPGGDTDTQYF.

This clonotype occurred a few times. The CDR3 loop reads CASRKDRMGSYEQYF. The CDR3 nucleotides are TGTGCCAGCAGAAAGGACAGGATGGGTTCCTACGAGCAGTACTTC. The rearrangement uses TRBV6-1 and TRBJ2-7, with 7 bases matching TRBD1. V trimming: 6 bases; J trimming: 1 base; junction bases outside the gene matches: 9. The CDR3 is 15 residues long. Germline CDR1 is MNHNS and CDR2 is SASEGT.

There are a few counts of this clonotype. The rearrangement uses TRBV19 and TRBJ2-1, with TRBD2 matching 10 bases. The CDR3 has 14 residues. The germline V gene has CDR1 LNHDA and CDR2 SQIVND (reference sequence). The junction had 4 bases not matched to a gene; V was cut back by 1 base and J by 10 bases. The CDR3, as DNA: TGTGCCAGTAGTATAGTGGGTAGCGGGAGGGAGCAGTTCTTC. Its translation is CASSIVGSGREQFF.

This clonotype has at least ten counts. CDR3 DNA sequence: TGCGCCAGCAACAAGCGGGGGGCGATAGATACGCAGTATTTT. It codes for CASNKRGAIDTQYF. The rearrangement uses TRBV10-2 and TRBJ2-3; TRBD2 matches 9 bases. Germline loops: CDR1 WSHSY, CDR2 SAAADI. After removal of 7 bases from V and 5 bases from J, the junction contained 7 bases not matched to a gene. The CDR3 extends over 14 amino acids.

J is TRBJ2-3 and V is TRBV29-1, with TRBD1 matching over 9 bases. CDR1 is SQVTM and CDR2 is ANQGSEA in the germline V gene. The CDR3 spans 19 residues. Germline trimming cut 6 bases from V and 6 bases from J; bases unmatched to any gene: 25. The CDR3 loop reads CSVFVPGQGKPPNFDTQYF. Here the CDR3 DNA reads TGCAGCGTATTCGTTCCGGGACAGGGCAAACCGCCGAATTTTGATACGCAGTATTTT.

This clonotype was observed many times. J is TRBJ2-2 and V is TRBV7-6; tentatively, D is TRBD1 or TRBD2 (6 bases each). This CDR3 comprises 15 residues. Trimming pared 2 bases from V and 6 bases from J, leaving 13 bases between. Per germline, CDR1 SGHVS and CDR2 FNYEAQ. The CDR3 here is CASSLNREAAGELFF. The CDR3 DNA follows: TGTGCCAGCAGCTTAAACAGGGAGGCGGCCGGGGAGCTGTTTTTT.

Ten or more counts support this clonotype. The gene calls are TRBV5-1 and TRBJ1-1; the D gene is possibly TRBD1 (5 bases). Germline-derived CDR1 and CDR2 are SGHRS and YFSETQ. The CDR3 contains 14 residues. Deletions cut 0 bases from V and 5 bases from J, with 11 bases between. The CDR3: CASSLGGGETEAFF. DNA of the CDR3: TGCGCCAGCAGCTTGGGTGGGGGAGAGACTGAAGCTTTCTTT.

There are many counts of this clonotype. The CDR3 loop reads CSVEDAGGNIQYF. CDR3 nucleotides: TGCAGCGTTGAAGATGCAGGGGGAAACATTCAGTACTTC. The chain combines TRBV29-1 with TRBJ2-4; 7 positions match TRBD1. Losses at the gene ends were 0 bases for V and 6 bases for J; bases not matched to a gene: 2. CDR3 length equals 13 residues. The germline V gene has CDR1 SQVTM and CDR2 ANQGSEA.

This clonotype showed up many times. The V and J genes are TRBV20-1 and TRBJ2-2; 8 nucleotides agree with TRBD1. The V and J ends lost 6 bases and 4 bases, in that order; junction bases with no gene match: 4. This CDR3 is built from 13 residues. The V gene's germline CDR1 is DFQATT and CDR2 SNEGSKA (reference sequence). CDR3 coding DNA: TGCAGTGCGACGACAGGGGTCACCGGGGAGCTGTTTTTT. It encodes CSATTGVTGELFF.

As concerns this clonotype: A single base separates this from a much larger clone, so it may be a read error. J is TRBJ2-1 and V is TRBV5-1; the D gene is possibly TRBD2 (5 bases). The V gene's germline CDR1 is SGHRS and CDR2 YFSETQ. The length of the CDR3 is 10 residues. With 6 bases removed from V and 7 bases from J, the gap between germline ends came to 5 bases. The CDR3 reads CASTGNEQFF. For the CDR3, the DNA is TGCGCCAGCACGGGAAATGAGCAGTTCTTC.

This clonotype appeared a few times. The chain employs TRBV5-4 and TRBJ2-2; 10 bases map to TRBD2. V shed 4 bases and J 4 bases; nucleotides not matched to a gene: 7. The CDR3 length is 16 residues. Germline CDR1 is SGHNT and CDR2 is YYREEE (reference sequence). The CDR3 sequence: CASSGWQREGTGELFF. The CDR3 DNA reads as TGTGCCAGCAGCGGATGGCAGCGGGAGGGCACCGGGGAGCTGTTTTTT.

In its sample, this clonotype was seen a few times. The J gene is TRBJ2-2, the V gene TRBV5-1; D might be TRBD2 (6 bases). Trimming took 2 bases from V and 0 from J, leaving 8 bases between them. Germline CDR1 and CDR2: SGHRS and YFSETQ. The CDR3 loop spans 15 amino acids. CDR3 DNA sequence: TGCGCCAGCAGCTTCGGAGGGTCGAACACCGGGGAGCTGTTTTTT. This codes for CASSFGGSNTGELFF.

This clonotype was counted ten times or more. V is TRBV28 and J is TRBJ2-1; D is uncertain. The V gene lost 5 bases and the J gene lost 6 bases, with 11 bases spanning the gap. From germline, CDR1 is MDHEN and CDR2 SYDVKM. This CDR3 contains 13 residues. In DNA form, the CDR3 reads TGTGCCAGCAGTCAGAGTACAGTCAATGAGCAGTTCTTC. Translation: CASSQSTVNEQFF.